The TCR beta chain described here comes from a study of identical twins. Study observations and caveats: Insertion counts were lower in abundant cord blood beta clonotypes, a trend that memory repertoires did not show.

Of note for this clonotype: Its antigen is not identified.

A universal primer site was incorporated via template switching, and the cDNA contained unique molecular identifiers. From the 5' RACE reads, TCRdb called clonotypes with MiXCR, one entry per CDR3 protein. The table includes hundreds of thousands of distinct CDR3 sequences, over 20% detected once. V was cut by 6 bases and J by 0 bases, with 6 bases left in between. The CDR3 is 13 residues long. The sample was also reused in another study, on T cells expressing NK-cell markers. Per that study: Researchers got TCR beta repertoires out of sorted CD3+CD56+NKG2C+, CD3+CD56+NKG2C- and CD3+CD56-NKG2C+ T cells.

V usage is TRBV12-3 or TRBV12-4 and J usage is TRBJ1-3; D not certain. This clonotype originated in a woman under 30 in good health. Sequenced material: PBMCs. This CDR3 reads CASRTLSGNTIYF. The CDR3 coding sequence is TGTGCCAGCAGGACCCTCTCTGGAAACACCATATATTTT.